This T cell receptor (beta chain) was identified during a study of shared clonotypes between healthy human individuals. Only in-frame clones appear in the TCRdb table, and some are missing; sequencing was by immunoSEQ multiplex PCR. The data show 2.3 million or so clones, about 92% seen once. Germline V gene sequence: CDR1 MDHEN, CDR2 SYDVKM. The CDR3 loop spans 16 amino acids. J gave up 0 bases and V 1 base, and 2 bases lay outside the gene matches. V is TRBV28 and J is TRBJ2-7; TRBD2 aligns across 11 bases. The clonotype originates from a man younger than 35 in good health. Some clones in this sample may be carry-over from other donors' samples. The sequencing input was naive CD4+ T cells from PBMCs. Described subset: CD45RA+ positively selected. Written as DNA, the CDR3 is TGTGCCAGCAGTTTATCGACTAGCGGGACCTCCTACGAGCAGTACTTC. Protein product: CASSLSTSGTSYEQYF.